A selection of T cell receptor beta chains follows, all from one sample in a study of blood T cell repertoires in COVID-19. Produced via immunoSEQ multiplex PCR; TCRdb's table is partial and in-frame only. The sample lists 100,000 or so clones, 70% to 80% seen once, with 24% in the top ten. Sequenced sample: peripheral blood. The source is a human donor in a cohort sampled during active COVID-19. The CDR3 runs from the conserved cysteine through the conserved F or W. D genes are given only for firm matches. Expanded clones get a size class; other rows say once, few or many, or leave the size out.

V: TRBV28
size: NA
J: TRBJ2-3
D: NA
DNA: TGTGCCAGCAGTTTCTTTGCGGCAGGGGGCACAGATACGCAGTATTTT
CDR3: CASSFFAAGGTDTQYF

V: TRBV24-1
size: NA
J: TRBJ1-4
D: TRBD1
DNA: TGTGCCACCAGTGAGGGACAGGGTACTGAAAAACTGTTTTTT
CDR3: CATSEGQGTEKLFF

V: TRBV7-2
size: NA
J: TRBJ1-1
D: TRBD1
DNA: TGTGCCAGCAGCCTCCTGACAGGGCGGACTGAAGCTTTCTTT
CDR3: CASSLLTGRTEAFF

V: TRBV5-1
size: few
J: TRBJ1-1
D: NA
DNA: TGCGCCAGCAGCGAACAGGGTTCCCTCACTGAAGCTTTCTTT
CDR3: CASSEQGSLTEAFF

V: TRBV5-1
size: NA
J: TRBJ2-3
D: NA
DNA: TGCGCCAGCAGCTTGGGAGGCGGAAGCACAGATACGCAGTATTTT
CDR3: CASSLGGGSTDTQYF

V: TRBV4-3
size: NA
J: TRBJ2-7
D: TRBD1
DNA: TGCGCCAGCAGCCATGCCGGGACAGGGGAGATCTACGAGCAGTACTTC
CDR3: CASSHAGTGEIYEQYF

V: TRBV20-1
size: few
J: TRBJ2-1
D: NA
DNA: TGCAGTGCTATCGGTAGTGATGAGCAGTTCTTC
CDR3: CSAIGSDEQFF

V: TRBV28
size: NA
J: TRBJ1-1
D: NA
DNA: TGTGCCAGCACCCGGTCGGGATTGAACACTGAAGCTTTCTTT
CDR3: CASTRSGLNTEAFF

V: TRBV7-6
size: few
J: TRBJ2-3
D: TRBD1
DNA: TGTGCCAGCAGCTTACGGACAGGATCCACAGATACGCAGTATTTT
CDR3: CASSLRTGSTDTQYF

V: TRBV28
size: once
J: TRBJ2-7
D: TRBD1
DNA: TGTGCCAGCAGCCCGACAGGGGTCGGCGAGCAGTACTTC
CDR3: CASSPTGVGEQYF

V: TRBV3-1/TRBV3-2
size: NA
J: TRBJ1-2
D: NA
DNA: TGTGCCAGCAGCCAAGCCCACAGGGAAGGGAGCTACACCTTC
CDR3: CASSQAHREGSYTF

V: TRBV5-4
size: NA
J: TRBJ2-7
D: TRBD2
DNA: TGTGCCAGCAGCCCCGTGGCGGGAGTAAGCTACGAGCAGTACTTC
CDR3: CASSPVAGVSYEQYF

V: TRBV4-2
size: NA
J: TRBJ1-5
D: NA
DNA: TGTGCCAGCAGCCAAGCTGCCCGCGGCAATCAGCCCCAGCATTTT
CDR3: CASSQAARGNQPQHF

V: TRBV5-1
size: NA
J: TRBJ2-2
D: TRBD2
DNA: TGCGCCAGCAGCTTGGAACTAGCGGGAGGGCCGGGCACCGGGGAGCTGTTTTTT
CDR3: CASSLELAGGPGTGELFF

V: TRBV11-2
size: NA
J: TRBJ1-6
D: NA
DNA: TGTGCCAGCAGCTTCAACAGTTATAATTCACCCCTCCACTTT
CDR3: CASSFNSYNSPLHF

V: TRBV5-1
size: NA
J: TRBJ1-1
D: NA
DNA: TGCGCCAGCAGCTTCTCCCCGGGGAACACTGAAGCTTTCTTT
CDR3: CASSFSPGNTEAFF

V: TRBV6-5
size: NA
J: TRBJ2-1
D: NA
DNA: TGTGCCAGCACAAGGGGGGGGAACTCCTACAATGAGCAGTTCTTC
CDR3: CASTRGGNSYNEQFF

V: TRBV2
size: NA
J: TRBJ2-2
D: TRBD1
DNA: TGTGCCAGCAGGGACAGGGTCCCCACCGGGGAGCTGTTTTTT
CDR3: CASRDRVPTGELFF

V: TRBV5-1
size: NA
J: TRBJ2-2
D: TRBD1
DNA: TGCGCCAGCAGCTCCGGGACAGGGAACACCGGGGAGCTGTTTTTT
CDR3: CASSSGTGNTGELFF

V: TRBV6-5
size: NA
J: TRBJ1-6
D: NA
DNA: TGTGCCAGCAGTCCCCGACAGATGATTAATTCACCCCTCCACTTT
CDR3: CASSPRQMINSPLHF

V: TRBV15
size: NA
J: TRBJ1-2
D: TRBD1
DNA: TGTGCCACCAGCAGAGATGGGGCAGGGGGTTCGTACTATGGCTACACCTTC
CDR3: CATSRDGAGGSYYGYTF

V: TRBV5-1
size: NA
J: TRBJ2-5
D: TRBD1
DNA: TGCGCCAGCAGACAACAGGGGGCGCAGGAGACCCAGTACTTC
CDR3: CASRQQGAQETQYF

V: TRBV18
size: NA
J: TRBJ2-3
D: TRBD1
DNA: TGTGCCAGCTCACGGGGAGGACAGGGGCGCACAGATACGCAGTATTTT
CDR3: CASSRGGQGRTDTQYF

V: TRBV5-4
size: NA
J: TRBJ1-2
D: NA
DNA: TGTGCCAGCACCCGACCTCAACAGAACTATGGCTACACCTTC
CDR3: CASTRPQQNYGYTF

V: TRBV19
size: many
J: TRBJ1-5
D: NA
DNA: TGTGCCAGTAGTGGTACGGGGGGCTCCTCACCCCAGCATTTT
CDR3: CASSGTGGSSPQHF

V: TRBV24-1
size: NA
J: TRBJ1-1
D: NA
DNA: TGTGCCACCAGTGATGCGAGGACTTTTGAAGCTTTCTTT
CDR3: CATSDARTFEAFF

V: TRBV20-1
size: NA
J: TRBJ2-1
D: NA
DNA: TGCAGTGCTACGGGAGACGGTGAGCAGTTCTTC
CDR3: CSATGDGEQFF

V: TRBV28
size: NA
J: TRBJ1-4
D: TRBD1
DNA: TGTGCCAGCAGTTTTAGACAGGGAGCAACTAATGAAAAACTGTTTTTT
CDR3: CASSFRQGATNEKLFF

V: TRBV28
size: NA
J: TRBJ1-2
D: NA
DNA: TGTGCCAGCAGAACAAGGGAGAACTATGGCTACACCTTC
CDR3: CASRTRENYGYTF

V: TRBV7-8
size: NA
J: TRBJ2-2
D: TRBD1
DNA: TGTGCCAGCAGCCACAGGGGCACTAACACCGGGGAGCTGTTTTTT
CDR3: CASSHRGTNTGELFF

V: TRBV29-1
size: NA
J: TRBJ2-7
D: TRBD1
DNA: TGCAGCGGGGCGGGACAGGGGGGCGGCGAGCAGTACTTC
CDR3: CSGAGQGGGEQYF

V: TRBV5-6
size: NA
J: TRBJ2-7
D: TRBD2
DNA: TGTGCCAGCAGCTCCGAACTAGCGGGAGGGATTTACGAGCAGTACTTC
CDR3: CASSSELAGGIYEQYF

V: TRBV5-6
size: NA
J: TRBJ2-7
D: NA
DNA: TGTGCCAGCGAGAGAGCGGGACAAACCTACGAGCAGTACTTC
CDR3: CASERAGQTYEQYF

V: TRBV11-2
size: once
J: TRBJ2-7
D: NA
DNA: TGTGCCAGCAGCAGGGGGAACCACGAGCAGTACTTC
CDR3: CASSRGNHEQYF

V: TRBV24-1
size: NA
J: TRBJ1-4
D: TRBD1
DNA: TGTGCCACCAGTGCCCCGACAGGGGGTAATGAAAAACTGTTTTTT
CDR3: CATSAPTGGNEKLFF

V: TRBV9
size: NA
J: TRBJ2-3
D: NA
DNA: TGTGCCAGCAGCGTGGATCCCCTCGAGGCAGATACGCAGTATTTT
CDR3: CASSVDPLEADTQYF

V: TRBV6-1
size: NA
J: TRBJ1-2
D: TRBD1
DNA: TGTGCCAGCAGTGAAGTCCATCAGGGGGCTCGCGGCTACACCTTC
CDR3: CASSEVHQGARGYTF

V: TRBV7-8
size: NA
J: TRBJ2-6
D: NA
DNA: TGTGCCAGCAGCTTAGTTGGTCGCCTCAGCTCTGGGGCCAACGTCCTGACTTTC
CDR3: CASSLVGRLSSGANVLTF

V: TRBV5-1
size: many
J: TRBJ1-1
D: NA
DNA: TGCGCCAGCAGCTTCGACAGAAACACTGAAGCTTTCTTT
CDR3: CASSFDRNTEAFF

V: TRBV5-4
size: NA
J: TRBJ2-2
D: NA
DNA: TGTGCCAGCAGCTTCCAGGGCTGGGGCGGGGAGCTGTTTTTT
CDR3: CASSFQGWGGELFF

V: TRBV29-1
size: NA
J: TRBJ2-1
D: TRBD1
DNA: TGCAGCGTTGACGGGACAGTCCGCAATGAGCAGTTCTTC
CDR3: CSVDGTVRNEQFF

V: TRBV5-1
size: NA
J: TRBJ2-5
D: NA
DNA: TGCGCCAGCAGCTCCAGACGGGGAGAAGAGACCCAGTACTTC
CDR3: CASSSRRGEETQYF

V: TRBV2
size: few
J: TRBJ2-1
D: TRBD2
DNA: TGTGCCAGCACCCAGCGGGAGGGGGGCAATGAGCAGTTCTTC
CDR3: CASTQREGGNEQFF

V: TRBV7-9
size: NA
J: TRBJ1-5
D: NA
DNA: TGTGCCAGCAGCCAATGGTTGGCGGCAGCCGATAGCAATCAGCCCCAGCATTTT
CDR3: CASSQWLAAADSNQPQHF

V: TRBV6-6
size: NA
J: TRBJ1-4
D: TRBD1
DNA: TGTGCCAGCAGTCGGGACAGAAGCGCCGCAACTAATGAAAAACTGTTTTTT
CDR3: CASSRDRSAATNEKLFF

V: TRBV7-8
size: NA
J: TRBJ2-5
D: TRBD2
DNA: TGTGCCAGCAGCTCATGGACTAGCGGGGAGGGAGAGACCCAGTACTTC
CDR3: CASSSWTSGEGETQYF

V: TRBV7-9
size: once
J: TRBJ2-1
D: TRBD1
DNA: TGTGCCAGCAGCCACCGCCGGGACAGGGGGCTGGGAGAGCAGTTCTTC
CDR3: CASSHRRDRGLGEQFF

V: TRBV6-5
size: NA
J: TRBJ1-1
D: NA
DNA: TGTGCCAGCAGTTACTCGCGCAACCAAGGGGCAGCTTTCTTT
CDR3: CASSYSRNQGAAFF

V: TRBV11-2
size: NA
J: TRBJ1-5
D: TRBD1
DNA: TGTGCCAGCAGCCCCGACAGGGTCAATCAGCCCCAGCATTTT
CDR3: CASSPDRVNQPQHF

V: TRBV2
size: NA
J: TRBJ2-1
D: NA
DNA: TGTGCCAGCAGACCACACTCCTACAATGAGCAGTTCTTC
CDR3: CASRPHSYNEQFF

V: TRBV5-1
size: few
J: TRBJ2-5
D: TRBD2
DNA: TGCGCCAGCAGCTCGTCGAGCGGGGTCGAGGAGACCCAGTACTTC
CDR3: CASSSSSGVEETQYF

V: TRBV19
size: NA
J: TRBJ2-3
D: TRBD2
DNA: TGTGCCAGTAAGGCTAGCGGGAGAACGCAGTATTTT
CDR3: CASKASGRTQYF